This T cell receptor (beta chain) was sequenced during a study of blood T cells in healthy people across ages. Study findings and constraints: The study found TCR beta diversity correlated strongly with naive T cell percentage. The CMV status of each donor remained undetermined, and this could have confounded shifts in expanded clonotypes.

This clonotype turned up a few times. Its antigen is as yet unknown. Using a J-beta primer mix together with a sample-barcoded 5' primer, a second PCR was run for roughly 6 to 11 cycles. The yield of each sample was at least 2.5 million CDR3-containing paired-end reads. TCRdb reprocessed the 5' RACE reads with MiXCR, giving one entry per CDR3 protein. The sample lists 750,000 to 850,000 distinct CDR3 sequences; 25% were seen once. Germline CDR1 is MNHNY and CDR2 is SVGAGI (reference sequence). The V end was cut by 2 bases, the J end by 7 bases, with 8 bases between. The CDR3 runs 12 residues. This sample was shared with a second study, whose subject was T cells of mothers and their children. As reported in that work: Compared with unrelated pairs, related mother-child pairs had slightly higher, non-significant overlap.

Sequenced sample: blood. The sequence was collected from a boy under 18 in good health. The rearrangement joins TRBV6-6 to TRBJ1-2; D is possibly TRBD1 (6 bases). CDR3 DNA: TGTGCCAGCAGTTACCTGGACAGTGGCTACACCTTC. Its translation is CASSYLDSGYTF.